A single sample is the source of the 30 T cell receptor beta chains below, sequenced in a study of blood T cell repertoires in COVID-19. This table comes from immunoSEQ multiplex PCR, and its TCRdb copy is limited to in-frame clones, with some not included. The table has 150,000 to 200,000 clones, more than 75% seen once. Sequencing used peripheral blood. Every receptor here comes from a woman in her 50s with active or convalescent COVID-19.

The V gene is TRBV18, the J gene TRBJ1-3; D is uncertain. The CDR3 is 16 amino acids. Germline V gene sequence: CDR1 KGHSH, CDR2 LQKENI. V shed 4 bases and J shed 3 bases, with 16 bases lying between them. For the CDR3, the DNA is TGTGCCAGCTCACTGACATTACTCGACCGTGGAAACACCATATATTTT. It yields the protein CASSLTLLDRGNTIYF.

J is TRBJ1-6 and V is TRBV6-5, with 7 nucleotides matching TRBD1. Germline-derived CDR1 and CDR2 are MNHEY and SVGAGI. This CDR3 region has 14 residues. V lost 5 bases to trimming and J lost 11 bases; unmatched junction nucleotides: 9. The CDR3: CASSQQGPMAPLHF. The CDR3 DNA reads TGTGCCAGCAGTCAACAGGGGCCTATGGCACCCCTCCACTTT.

This clone is a singleton in its sample. The chain carries TRBV29-1 and TRBJ1-2; possible D gene TRBD1, 5 bases. The CDR3 runs 13 residues. Germline CDR1 and CDR2: SQVTM and ANQGSEA. Trimming pared 4 bases from V and 4 bases from J, leaving 13 bases between. The chain's CDR3 is CSVGMGGVYGYTF. DNA for the CDR3: TGCAGCGTTGGGATGGGGGGGGTCTATGGCTACACCTTC.

The chain joins TRBV25-1 to TRBJ2-7; D may be TRBD2 (6 bases). Deletions cut 6 bases from V and 6 bases from J, with 15 bases between. The length of the CDR3 is 13 residues. Germline V gene data show CDR1 as MGHDK and CDR2 as SYGVNS. CDR3 DNA: TGTGCCAGCAGCCCCGGGGACTGGGGCGAGCAGTACTTC. As protein: CASSPGDWGEQYF.

The chain employs TRBV29-1 and TRBJ2-7; 7 nucleotides match TRBD1. This CDR3 comprises 18 residues. Germline V lookup: CDR1 SQVTM, CDR2 ANQGSEA. Trimming removed 4 bases from V and 2 bases from J; junction bases left unmatched: 20. This CDR3 reads CSVAVLSGSWTGAYEQYF. The DNA of the CDR3 is TGCAGCGTTGCAGTTCTTTCCGGATCTTGGACAGGCGCCTACGAGCAGTACTTC.

The V and J genes are TRBV28 and TRBJ2-1, with D possibly being TRBD2 (5 bases). From germline, CDR1 is MDHEN and CDR2 SYDVKM. CDR3 length equals 15 residues. Trimming removed 8 bases from V and 3 bases from J, with 17 bases in between. As DNA, the CDR3 is TGTGCCAGCCTTAGCGCGCTTTTCCGCTACAATGAGCAGTTCTTC. As protein: CASLSALFRYNEQFF.

The chain combines TRBV6-5 with TRBJ1-6; TRBD1 matches 11 bases. With V trimmed by 4 bases and J by 10 bases, 6 bases remained unmatched. Germline-derived CDR1 and CDR2 are MNHEY and SVGAGI. The CDR3 has 15 amino acids. The CDR3 DNA follows: TGTGCCAGCAGTTTGCGGGGACAGGGGGAGTCACCCCTCCACTTT. Its translation: CASSLRGQGESPLHF.

The chain is built from TRBV11-3 and TRBJ2-1, with 9 bases lining up with TRBD2. Germline V gene lookup returns CDR1 SGHNT and CDR2 YENEEA. This CDR3 contains 15 residues. V trimming: 4 bases; J trimming: 3 bases; junction bases outside the gene matches: 4. CDR3 protein: CASSSGLAYYNEQFF. CDR3 coding DNA: TGTGCCAGCAGCTCGGGACTAGCTTACTACAATGAGCAGTTCTTC.

The V call is TRBV4-2, the J call TRBJ1-3; D is perhaps TRBD1 (5 bases). V shed 4 bases and J shed 0 bases, with 34 bases lying between them. The CDR3 contains 23 residues. Germline values: CDR1 LGHNA, CDR2 YNFKEQ. The CDR3 region is CASSLYLRRLGDWTRGSGNTIYF. The CDR3 DNA sequence: TGTGCCAGCAGCCTTTATCTCCGCCGACTCGGGGACTGGACCCGGGGCTCTGGAAACACCATATATTTT.

V usage is TRBV4-3 and J usage is TRBJ2-3; D ambiguous. Germline values: CDR1 LGHNA, CDR2 YSLEER. The CDR3 has 15 amino acids. Trimming cost V 0 bases and J 2 bases, with 9 bases left between them. In nucleotides, the CDR3 is TGCGCCAGCAGCCAAGAAGCCCACCTCACAGATACGCAGTATTTT. Residues: CASSQEAHLTDTQYF.

The chain uses TRBV7-2 and TRBJ2-7; the D is unclear. Germline CDR1 reads SGHTA; CDR2 reads FQGNSA. The CDR3 runs to 12 residues. The V and J ends lost 2 bases and 3 bases respectively, with 5 bases between them. Here the CDR3 reads CASSLRGYEQYF. The CDR3 nucleotides are TGTGCCAGCAGCTTAAGAGGCTACGAGCAGTACTTC.

The V call is TRBV7-8, the J call TRBJ2-7; no reliable D call. The CDR3 runs 14 residues. Trimming took off 3 bases at V and 4 bases at J, with 13 bases between the two ends. Germline V gives CDR1 SGHVS, CDR2 FQNEAQ. CDR3 nucleotide sequence: TGTGCCAGCAGCTTGGGTAGTGGCGGATACGAGCAGTACTTC. The encoded protein is CASSLGSGGYEQYF.

The J gene is TRBJ1-6, the V gene TRBV6-2 or TRBV6-3; a weak D match, TRBD1 (5 bases). CDR3 length equals 17 residues. The ends were cut back, 5 bases at V and 10 bases at J, with 24 bases in the middle. From germline, CDR1 is MNHEY and CDR2 SVGEGT. CDR3: CASSPIRTQGLNSPLHF. In DNA, the CDR3 is TGTGCCAGCAGTCCGATTCGAACGCAGGGTCTAAACTCACCCCTCCACTTT.

The chain links TRBV19 to TRBJ2-7; 8 nucleotides match TRBD1. Trimming cost V 2 bases and J 5 bases; bases outside gene matches: 5. Germline CDR1 and CDR2: LNHDA and SQIVND (reference sequence). This CDR3 contains 14 residues. This CDR3 reads CASSIQGARDEQYF. The CDR3 DNA reads as TGTGCCAGTAGTATACAGGGGGCTAGGGACGAGCAGTACTTC.

This chain joins TRBV16 and TRBJ2-7; D unresolved. The CDR3 has 14 amino acids. Trimming took off 4 bases at V and 6 bases at J, with 16 bases between the two ends. The V gene's germline CDR1 is KGHSY and CDR2 FQNENV. Here the CDR3 reads CASSPLQDLSEQYF. The CDR3 bases are TGTGCCAGCAGCCCCCTTCAGGATTTATCCGAGCAGTACTTC.

This chain connects TRBV7-8 to TRBJ2-7; 11 nucleotides align to TRBD2. The junction had 9 bases not matched to a gene; V was cut back by 2 bases and J by 3 bases. CDR1 is SGHVS, CDR2 FQNEAQ, per germline. This CDR3 has 17 amino acids. The CDR3 loop reads CASSLTGLAGGYYEQYF. CDR3 sequence (DNA): TGTGCCAGCAGCTTAACCGGGCTAGCGGGGGGTTACTACGAGCAGTACTTC.

J is TRBJ2-7 and V is TRBV2; D perhaps matches TRBD2 (7 bases). Deletions cut 4 bases from V and 7 bases from J, with 14 bases between. The CDR3 extends over 13 amino acids. Germline CDR1 SNHLY, CDR2 FYNNEI. As DNA, the CDR3 is TGTGCCAGCAGTGTGGGAGGGGGAGGAGAGCAGTACTTC. This encodes CASSVGGGGEQYF.

This rearrangement joins TRBV28 to TRBJ1-1, with 7 bases lining up with TRBD1. Germline lookup yields CDR1 MDHEN and CDR2 SYDVKM. This CDR3 has 14 residues. Unmatched junction bases numbered 15, after V lost 6 bases and J lost 11 bases. The CDR3 DNA follows: TGTGCCAGCAGCTCAGACAGGGTCTTGGTGGGGGCTTTCTTT. It translates to CASSSDRVLVGAFF.

V gene TRBV6-5 combines with J gene TRBJ1-1; no clear D gene. There are 16 residues in the CDR3. Germline CDR1 reads MNHEY; CDR2 reads SVGAGI. Trimming took off 0 bases at V and 0 bases at J, with 11 bases between the two ends. Here the CDR3 DNA reads TGTGCCAGCAGTTACTCGCGCGGAGGCATGAACACTGAAGCTTTCTTT. Translated: CASSYSRGGMNTEAFF.

The V gene is TRBV30, the J gene TRBJ2-7; 8 bases line up with TRBD2. This CDR3 contains 14 residues. V lost 2 bases and J lost 1; bases outside the gene matches: 4. From germline, CDR1 is GTSNPN and CDR2 SVGIG (reference sequence). The CDR3 DNA reads as TGTGCCTGGAGTCAACTAGCGGCGTCCTACGAGCAGTACTTC. Translated: CAWSQLAASYEQYF.

V is TRBV6-4 and J is TRBJ2-1, with D perhaps matching TRBD2 (7 bases). Trimming removed 5 bases at V and 7 bases at J, with 18 bases between. The germline gives CDR1 MRHNA, CDR2 SNTAGT. CDR3 size: 15 residues. CDR3 coding DNA: TGTGCCAGCAGTCTGGAGAGGGGGGGCACTAATGAGCAGTTCTTC. Translation gives CASSLERGGTNEQFF.

This clone was detected a few times. The chain carries TRBV4-2 and TRBJ2-7, with 8 nucleotides matching TRBD2. The length of the CDR3 is 15 residues. Per the germline V gene, CDR1 is LGHNA and CDR2 is YNFKEQ. V shed 0 bases and J 1 base; nucleotides not matched to a gene: 2. For the CDR3, the DNA is TGTGCCAGCAGCCAAGATCGGGGGGGGTCCTACGAGCAGTACTTC. Protein sequence: CASSQDRGGSYEQYF.

This clone was seen just once. The J gene is TRBJ2-5, the V gene TRBV4-3; D unclear. V was shortened by 1 base and J by 2 bases, with 8 bases between the two germline ends. This CDR3 contains 14 residues. The germline V gene encodes CDR1 LGHNA and CDR2 YSLEER. The CDR3 sequence: CASSQVPSQETQYF. The CDR3 nucleotides are TGCGCCAGCAGCCAAGTCCCCTCTCAAGAGACCCAGTACTTC.

The chain links TRBV29-1 to TRBJ2-1; 11 positions agree with TRBD1. J lost 9 bases, V lost 7 bases, and 8 bases had no gene match. The CDR3 is made up of 13 amino acids. Germline CDR1 SQVTM, CDR2 ANQGSEA. The CDR3 reads CSAGSGTGGEQFF. In nucleotides, the CDR3 is TGCAGCGCCGGCTCCGGGACAGGGGGTGAGCAGTTCTTC.

V gene TRBV29-1 combines with J gene TRBJ1-2, with 9 bases that match TRBD1. Germline CDR1 is SQVTM and CDR2 is ANQGSEA. Trimming took 1 base from V and 3 from J; bases not matched to a gene: 6. CDR3 size: 15 residues. The CDR3 spells CSVEARDREDYGYTF. The CDR3 DNA sequence: TGCAGCGTTGAAGCCCGGGACAGGGAGGACTATGGCTACACCTTC.

This chain uses TRBV14 with TRBJ1-2; D not certain. CDR3 length: 14 residues. CDR1 and CDR2 from the germline V gene are SGHDN and FVKESK. V lost 1 base and J lost 2, with 8 bases in between. The CDR3 coding sequence is TGTGCCAGCAGCCAAGGGTACTTAAACTATGGCTACACCTTC. It encodes CASSQGYLNYGYTF.

This clone was found a few times. This rearrangement joins TRBV29-1 to TRBJ1-2, with a weak D call TRBD1 (5 bases). The germline V gene encodes CDR1 SQVTM and CDR2 ANQGSEA. The CDR3 has 15 residues. Deletions cut 4 bases from V and 0 bases from J, with 15 bases between. CDR3 sequence: CSVGGLDGPNYGYTF. The CDR3 bases are TGCAGCGTTGGGGGCTTGGACGGTCCTAACTATGGCTACACCTTC. The whole variable domain, filled in from reference TRBV29-1 and TRBJ1-2, reads SAVISQKPSRDICQRGTSLTIQCQVDSQVTMMFWYRQQPGQSLTLIATANQGSEATYESGFVIDKFPISRPNLTFSTLTVSNMSPEDSSIYLCSVGGLDGPNYGYTFGSGTRLTVV.

The rearrangement uses TRBV6-5 and TRBJ2-5, with D maybe TRBD2 (5 bases). CDR1 MNHEY and CDR2 SVGAGI come from the germline V gene. The V gene lost 6 bases and the J gene lost 5 bases, with 10 bases spanning the gap. The CDR3 is 12 residues long. Here the CDR3 DNA reads TGTGCCAGCAGGGCGTCGGGGGAGACCCAGTACTTC. It yields the protein CASRASGETQYF.

This clone occurred a few times. The chain employs TRBV4-2 and TRBJ1-4; 8 bases map to TRBD1. V lost 4 bases and J lost 6; bases outside the gene matches: 7. CDR3 length equals 15 residues. Germline V gene data show CDR1 as LGHNA and CDR2 as YNFKEQ. CDR3 region: CASSPTGAGDEKLFF. In DNA form, the CDR3 reads TGTGCCAGCAGCCCGACAGGGGCTGGGGATGAAAAACTGTTTTTT.

V usage is TRBV3-1 (or the pseudogene TRBV3-2) and J usage is TRBJ2-1, with TRBD2 matching over 7 bases. Germline CDR1 LGHDT, CDR2 YNNKEL (reference sequence). This CDR3 comprises 18 residues. The V and J ends lost 1 base and 0 bases, in that order; junction bases with no gene match: 9. The CDR3 loop is CASSQVVLARSSYNEQFF. Here the CDR3 DNA reads TGTGCCAGCAGCCAAGTCGTACTAGCGCGTAGCTCCTACAATGAGCAGTTCTTC.